A selection of T cell receptor beta chains follows, all from one sample in a study of cytomegalovirus exposure and HLA in healthy donors. The protocol was immunoSEQ multiplex PCR, while the TCRdb copy is restricted to in-frame clones and leaves out a portion. The sample holds some 150,000 clones, under 70% seen once. Input material: PBMCs. All receptors derive from a woman aged 25 to 39 in good health and CMV-seropositive. Both conserved end residues are part of each CDR3. A D gene is named only where the DNA matches it firmly. Some rows have no size entry. The others give once, few or many, or a class for an expanded clone.

NA	few	TRBV18	TRBJ2-3	TGTGCCAGCTCACGGGCTCTTAGCACAGATACGCAGTATTTT	CASSRALSTDTQYF
NA	NA	TRBV6-5	TRBJ2-2	TGTGCCAGCAGCACTACCGGGGAGCTGTTTTTT	CASSTTGELFF
TRBD1	NA	TRBV2	TRBJ1-6	TGTGCCAGCAAAGCGGACAGGGGTTTTTTGGATAATTCACCCCTCCACTTT	CASKADRGFLDNSPLHF
TRBD2	NA	TRBV2	TRBJ2-1	TGTGCCAGCAGTCTCCTAGCGGGGGCCGTCTTC	CASSLLAGAVF
NA	NA	TRBV20-1	TRBJ2-7	TGCAGTGCTAGACTATTATACGAGCAGTACTTC	CSARLLYEQYF
TRBD1	NA	TRBV7-8	TRBJ1-6	TGTGCCAGCAGCTTGGTAGACAGGGTATATTCACCCCTCCACTTT	CASSLVDRVYSPLHF
NA	few	TRBV7-8	TRBJ2-7	TGTGCCAGCAGCTTAGCCAAGGGGGAGCAGTACTTC	CASSLAKGEQYF
TRBD1	NA	TRBV9	TRBJ2-5	TGTGCCAGCAGCGTGAGGACAGGAGAGACCCAGTACTTC	CASSVRTGETQYF
TRBD2	NA	TRBV7-2	TRBJ2-7	TGTGCCAGCAGCTTTCGGGGAGCGGGAGTAAGAGAGCAGTACTTC	CASSFRGAGVREQYF
NA	few	TRBV11-2	TRBJ1-1	TGTGCCAGCAGCCAAGTAGTCAGGACTGAAGCTTTCTTT	CASSQVVRTEAFF
TRBD1	NA	TRBV27	TRBJ2-7	TGTGCCAGCAGTCGGGGACAGGGCGAGCAGTACTTC	CASSRGQGEQYF
NA	NA	TRBV7-8	TRBJ1-2	TGTGCCAGCAGCTTACAGGCAGACCGAAACTATGGCTACACCTTC	CASSLQADRNYGYTF
TRBD2	once	TRBV9	TRBJ2-5	TGTGCCAGCAGCTCCGGGACTACGTTGGGGACCCAGTACTTC	CASSSGTTLGTQYF
NA	NA	TRBV7-2	TRBJ2-7	TGTGCCAGCAGCCGCGGTCCAGCTCGCTACGAGCAGTACTTC	CASSRGPARYEQYF
TRBD1	NA	TRBV19	TRBJ1-1	TGTGCCAGTAGTTTCCCGGCCCGGCTAACCTCATACAGGGGGAACACTGAAGCTTTCTTT	CASSFPARLTSYRGNTEAFF
TRBD2	NA	TRBV28	TRBJ2-4	TGTGCCAGCAGTTACAAAACCGGGACTAGGTTAGCCAAAAACATTCAGTACTTC	CASSYKTGTRLAKNIQYF
NA	NA	TRBV9	TRBJ1-4	TGTGCCAGCAGCGAGAAACTAACAGAAAAACTGTTTTTT	CASSEKLTEKLFF
NA	once	TRBV10-3	TRBJ1-2	TGTGCCATCAGCGAGGCTAGTAGGGGTTCCAACTATGGCTACACCTTC	CAISEASRGSNYGYTF
NA	NA	TRBV2	TRBJ1-3	TGTGCCAGAAGAGGCGGGGCTGGAAACACCATATATTTT	CARRGGAGNTIYF
NA	NA	TRBV15	TRBJ1-2	TGTGCCACCAGCAGAGATCGGGCGGGTAACTATGGCTACACCTTC	CATSRDRAGNYGYTF
TRBD2	NA	TRBV5-1	TRBJ2-7	TGCGCCAGCAGCTTGGGTAGCGGGAGGGACTACGAGCAGTACTTC	CASSLGSGRDYEQYF
TRBD1	NA	TRBV5-1	TRBJ2-6	TGCGCCACCTATCCCGGGACAGGGGGCTTAGGGGCCAACGTCCTGACTTTC	CATYPGTGGLGANVLTF
NA	once	TRBV21-1	TRBJ1-5	TGTGCCAGCAGCAAGAGAAGGGAGCCTAGCAATCAGCCCCAGCATTTT	CASSKRREPSNQPQHF
NA	NA	TRBV7-6	TRBJ2-2	TGTGCCAGCAGCTTGGGGACATCCGGGACCGAGGAGCTGTTTTTT	CASSLGTSGTEELFF
TRBD1	NA	TRBV18	TRBJ1-2	TGTGCCAGCTCACCGAGAACAGACAGGGGATGGGGCTACACCTTC	CASSPRTDRGWGYTF
NA	few	TRBV6-5	TRBJ2-3	TGTGCCAGCACCCGACAGAGAACTAGCACAGATACGCAGTATTTT	CASTRQRTSTDTQYF
TRBD2	NA	TRBV19	TRBJ2-1	TGTGCCAGTAGTCAGGTAGCGGGAGTTGGTGAGCAGTTCTTC	CASSQVAGVGEQFF
NA	NA	TRBV15	TRBJ1-5	TGTGCCACCAGCAGAGTAGTAAGTCAGCCCCAGCATTTT	CATSRVVSQPQHF
TRBD1	NA	TRBV15	TRBJ1-1	TGTGCCACCAGCAGGGACAGGGAGAACACTGAAGCTTTCTTT	CATSRDRENTEAFF
TRBD2	once	TRBV2	TRBJ2-5	TGTGCCAGCAGTTCCCTCGGGAGGTTCGAGACCCAGTACTTC	CASSSLGRFETQYF
NA	few	TRBV5-1	TRBJ1-1	TGCGCCAGCAGCCCGCAGGTGAACACTGAAGCTTTCTTT	CASSPQVNTEAFF
NA	few	TRBV28	TRBJ2-7	TGTGCCAGCAGTCTAAGGGGCCCAAGCTCCTACGAGCAGTACTTC	CASSLRGPSSYEQYF
NA	NA	TRBV6-6	TRBJ1-5	TGTGCCAGCCCTGACCCCGCGACCGACTTCCAGCCCCAGCATTTT	CASPDPATDFQPQHF
TRBD1	NA	TRBV5-1	TRBJ1-6	TGCGCCAGCAGCCTAGGACAGGGGGATAATTCACCCCTCCACTTT	CASSLGQGDNSPLHF
TRBD1	NA	TRBV2	TRBJ1-1	TGTGCCAGCAGTGGGGACAGTAACACTGAAGCTTTCTTT	CASSGDSNTEAFF
NA	few	TRBV6-5	TRBJ1-1	TGTGCCAGCAGTAAACAGGGAGGGGAAGCTTTCTTT	CASSKQGGEAFF
TRBD2	NA	TRBV6-5	TRBJ2-5	TGTGCCAGCGCAGGCGCGGGGGGTTTGCAGTACTTC	CASAGAGGLQYF
TRBD2	NA	TRBV15	TRBJ2-3	TGTGCCACCGCGTTGAGAGCGGGAAGCACAGATACGCAGTATTTT	CATALRAGSTDTQYF
NA	NA	TRBV28	TRBJ1-1	TGTGCCAGCAGTTTGGGCAGGGGAAGGACTGAAGCTTTCTTT	CASSLGRGRTEAFF
NA	NA	TRBV28	TRBJ1-5	TGTGCCAGCACCTCCGGGAGCGGATTCAATCAGCCCCAGCATTTT	CASTSGSGFNQPQHF
NA	NA	TRBV5-1	TRBJ2-7	TGCGCCAGCAGCTCACTTAACCCTAGAGACCCCTACGAGCAGTACTTC	CASSSLNPRDPYEQYF